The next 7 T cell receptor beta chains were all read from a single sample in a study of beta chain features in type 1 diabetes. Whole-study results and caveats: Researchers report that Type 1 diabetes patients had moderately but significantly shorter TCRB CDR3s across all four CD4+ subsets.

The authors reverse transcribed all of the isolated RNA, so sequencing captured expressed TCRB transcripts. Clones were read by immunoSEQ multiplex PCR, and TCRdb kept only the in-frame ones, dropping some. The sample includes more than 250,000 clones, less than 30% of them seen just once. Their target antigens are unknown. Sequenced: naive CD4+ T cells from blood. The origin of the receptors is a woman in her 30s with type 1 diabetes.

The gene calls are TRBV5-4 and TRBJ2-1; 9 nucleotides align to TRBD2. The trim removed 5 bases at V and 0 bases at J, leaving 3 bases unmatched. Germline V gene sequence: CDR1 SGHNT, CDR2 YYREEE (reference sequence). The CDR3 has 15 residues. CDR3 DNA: TGTGCCAGCAGTAAGACTAGCGGCTCCTACAATGAGCAGTTCTTC. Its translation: CASSKTSGSYNEQFF.

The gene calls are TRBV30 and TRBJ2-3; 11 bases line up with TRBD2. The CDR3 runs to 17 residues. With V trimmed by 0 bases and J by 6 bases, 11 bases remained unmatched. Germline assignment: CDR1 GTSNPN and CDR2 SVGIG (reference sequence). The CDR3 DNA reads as TGTGCCTGGAGTGTATCACGGACTAGCGGGCATGGGGATACGCAGTATTTT. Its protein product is CAWSVSRTSGHGDTQYF. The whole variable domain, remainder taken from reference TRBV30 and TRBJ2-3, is SQTIHQWPATLVQPVGSPLSLECTVEGTSNPNLYWYRQAAGRGLQLLFYSVGIGQISSEVPQNLSASRPQDRQFILSSKKLLLSDSGFYLCAWSVSRTSGHGDTQYFGPGTRLTVL.

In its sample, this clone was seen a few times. The CDR3 nucleotides read TGCGCCAGCAGCCAAGGGGCAGGACAGACCAGCTCCTACGAGCAGTACTTC. This translates into CASSQGAGQTSSYEQYF. V gene TRBV4-1 combines with J gene TRBJ2-7, with a possible D match to TRBD1 (6 bases). Trimming cost V 1 base and J 0 bases, with 16 bases left between them. The germline CDR1 and CDR2 sequences are MGHRA and YSYEKL. This CDR3 has 17 residues.

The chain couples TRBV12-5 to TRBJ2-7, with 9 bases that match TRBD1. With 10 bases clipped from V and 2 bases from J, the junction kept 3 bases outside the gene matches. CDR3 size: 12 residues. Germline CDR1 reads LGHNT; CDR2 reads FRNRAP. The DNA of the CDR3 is TGTGCTATTGGGACAGGGACCTACGAGCAGTACTTC. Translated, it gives CAIGTGTYEQYF.

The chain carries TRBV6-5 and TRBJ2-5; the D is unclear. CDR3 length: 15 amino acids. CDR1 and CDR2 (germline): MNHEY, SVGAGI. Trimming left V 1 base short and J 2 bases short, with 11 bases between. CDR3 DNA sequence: TGTGCCAGCAGTTACTGGGCAACGATTCAAGAGACCCAGTACTTC. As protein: CASSYWATIQETQYF.

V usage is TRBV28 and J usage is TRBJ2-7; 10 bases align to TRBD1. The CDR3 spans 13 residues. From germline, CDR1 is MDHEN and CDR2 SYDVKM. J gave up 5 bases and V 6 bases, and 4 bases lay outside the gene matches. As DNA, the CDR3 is TGTGCCAGCAGGCCGACAGGGGGCCACGAGCAGTACTTC. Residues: CASRPTGGHEQYF.

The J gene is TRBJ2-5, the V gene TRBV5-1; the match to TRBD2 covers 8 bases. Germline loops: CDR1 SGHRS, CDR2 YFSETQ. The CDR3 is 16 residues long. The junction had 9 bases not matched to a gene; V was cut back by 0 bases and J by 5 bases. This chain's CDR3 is CASSLEPGGPRETQYF. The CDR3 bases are TGCGCCAGCAGCTTGGAACCGGGAGGGCCACGGGAGACCCAGTACTTC. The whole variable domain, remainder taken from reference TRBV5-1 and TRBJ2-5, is KAGVTQTPRYLIKTRGQQVTLSCSPISGHRSVSWYQQTPGQGLQFLFEYFSETQRNKGNFPGRFSGRQFSNSRSEMNVSTLELGDSALYLCASSLEPGGPRETQYFGPGTRLLVL.